These 18 T cell receptor beta chains were sequenced from one sample in a study of CD8 T cells in ankylosing spondylitis. TCRdb processed the 5' RACE reads anew with MiXCR; each CDR3 protein has one entry. The sample has about 400,000 distinct CDR3 sequences; roughly 20% are singletons. What was sequenced was blood, either unsorted or a sorted T cell fraction (not recorded which). The receptors shown here come from a male donor with ankylosing spondylitis or in good health (not recorded which).

The V gene is TRBV2, the J gene TRBJ2-5; 7 nucleotides align to TRBD1. Per germline, CDR1 SNHLY and CDR2 FYNNEI. Trimming removed 8 bases from V and 1 base from J; junction bases left unmatched: 4. The CDR3 sequence is 13 residues long. CDR3 amino acids: CASYGTVQETQYF. The DNA for the CDR3 is TGTGCCAGCTATGGGACAGTCCAAGAGACCCAGTACTTC.

The sample holds a few counts of this clonotype. The CDR3 here is CASSQDIGSGPYEQYF. The CDR3 nucleotides are TGCGCCAGCAGCCAAGACATAGGTTCAGGTCCTTACGAGCAGTACTTC. The gene calls are TRBV4-1 and TRBJ2-7; D is unclear. Germline CDR1 is MGHRA and CDR2 is YSYEKL. Trimming shortened V by 0 bases and J by 4 bases, and 16 bases separated the two germline ends. The CDR3 is 16 residues long.

This clonotype was recorded a few times. V gene TRBV12-3 or TRBV12-4 combines with J gene TRBJ2-1, with D possibly TRBD2 on 5 matching bases. The V and J ends lost 8 bases and 0 bases respectively, with 11 bases between them. The CDR3 is made up of 14 amino acids. The CDR3 nucleotides are TGTGCCAGCTCTTCAGACTACTCCTACAATGAGCAGTTCTTC. Its translation: CASSSDYSYNEQFF.

The chain has TRBV7-6 and TRBJ2-1; maybe TRBD2 (6 bases). There are 14 residues in the CDR3. Between the trimmed V and J ends, which lost 1 base and 7 bases, there was a span of 11 bases. Germline values: CDR1 SGHVS, CDR2 FNYEAQ. CDR3 amino acids: CASSLGGEGNEQFF. CDR3 in DNA: TGTGCCAGCAGCTTAGGGGGGGAAGGGAATGAGCAGTTCTTC.

Only a few counts were recorded for this clonotype. The chain links TRBV28 to TRBJ1-2, with 12 bases fitting TRBD1. The V gene's germline CDR1 is MDHEN and CDR2 SYDVKM. The CDR3 consists of 14 residues. Unmatched junction bases numbered 12, after V lost 5 bases and J lost 14 bases. Written as DNA, the CDR3 is TGTGCCAGCAGTCTTACCGGGACAGGGGGCCAATATACCTTC. Translation: CASSLTGTGGQYTF.

V and J are TRBV4-1 and TRBJ2-4; 8 bases line up with TRBD1. Germline V lookup: CDR1 MGHRA, CDR2 YSYEKL. The V segment lost 4 bases and the J segment 7 bases; nucleotides outside the gene matches: 21. CDR3 size: 19 residues. The CDR3 nucleotides read TGCGCCAGCAGCCCCCTGGCCCTAGGACGGACAGGGTCAGGGAACATTCAGTACTTC. Translating gives CASSPLALGRTGSGNIQYF.

The chain recombines TRBV9 with TRBJ1-4; 9 bases map to TRBD1. With 4 bases clipped from V and 4 bases from J, the junction kept 2 bases outside the gene matches. The CDR3 spans 14 residues. Germline V gives CDR1 SGDLS, CDR2 YYNGEE. CDR3 residues: CASSRTGVNEKLFF. The DNA for the CDR3 is TGTGCCAGCAGCAGGACAGGGGTTAATGAAAAACTGTTTTTT.

This chain links TRBV28 with TRBJ2-2, with TRBD2 matching over 12 bases. CDR1 is MDHEN, CDR2 SYDVKM, per germline. CDR3 length equals 16 residues. V lost 9 bases to trimming and J lost 4 bases; unmatched junction nucleotides: 9. For the CDR3, the DNA is TGTGCCAGTGGACTAGCGGGGCGTCTCGGCACCGGGGAGCTGTTTTTT. Protein: CASGLAGRLGTGELFF.

This clonotype has only a few counts. This sequence joins TRBV29-1 and TRBJ2-7; 8 nucleotides align to TRBD2. This CDR3 contains 13 residues. Germline V gene data show CDR1 as SQVTM and CDR2 as ANQGSEA. Losses at the gene ends were 7 bases for V and 3 bases for J; bases not matched to a gene: 8. CDR3: CSASEGLVYEQYF. The CDR3 DNA follows: TGCAGCGCGAGCGAGGGACTAGTCTACGAGCAGTACTTC.

This clonotype showed up many times. The CDR3 is CASSSSSTDTQYF. The CDR3, as DNA: TGCGCCAGCAGCTCCTCTAGCACAGATACGCAGTATTTT. The chain is built from TRBV5-1 and TRBJ2-3; D uncertain. V lost 3 bases and J lost 0, with 5 bases in between. CDR1 and CDR2 from the germline V gene are SGHRS and YFSETQ. The CDR3 totals 13 residues.

The chain combines TRBV18 with TRBJ2-5; D is possibly TRBD2 (6 bases). The CDR3 spans 16 residues. Per germline, CDR1 KGHSH and CDR2 LQKENI. The germline V and J ends were trimmed by 3 bases and 2 bases, with 16 bases remaining between them. Here the CDR3 reads CASSPVRGDSQETQYF. CDR3 in DNA: TGTGCCAGCTCACCGGTTCGCGGGGACTCTCAAGAGACCCAGTACTTC.

This clonotype appeared once. The chain has TRBV7-8 and TRBJ2-1, with D tentatively TRBD1 or TRBD2 (5 bases each). This CDR3 is built from 18 residues. Germline V gives CDR1 SGHVS, CDR2 FQNEAQ. V lost 2 bases, J lost 6 bases, and 23 bases lay in between. CDR3 bases: TGTGCCAGCAGCTTACCGAGACAGAACCTCCTGGGGGTCAATGAGCAGTTCTTC. This gives the protein CASSLPRQNLLGVNEQFF.

The rearrangement uses TRBV11-1 and TRBJ2-1; 12 nucleotides match TRBD2. The CDR3 sequence is 18 residues long. Germline lookup yields CDR1 SGHAT and CDR2 FQDESV (reference sequence). The J segment lost 2 bases and the V segment lost 5 bases, leaving 10 bases of the junction unmatched. The chain's CDR3 is CASSPSTSGGSTYNEQFF. DNA for the CDR3: TGTGCCAGCAGCCCCTCGACTAGCGGGGGATCCACCTACAATGAGCAGTTCTTC.

This clonotype has more than one count but fewer than ten. The rearrangement uses TRBV12-3 or TRBV12-4 and TRBJ2-7; 9 bases match TRBD1. The V and J ends lost 5 bases and 6 bases, in that order; junction bases with no gene match: 11. The CDR3 covers 15 residues. The CDR3 DNA is TGTGCCAGCAGTCAACCGGGACAGGGATTCGGCGAGCAGTACTTC. This codes for CASSQPGQGFGEQYF.

This chain joins TRBV29-1 and TRBJ2-5; D possibly corresponds to TRBD2 (6 bases). Germline assignment: CDR1 SQVTM and CDR2 ANQGSEA. Trimming shortened V by 6 bases and J by 1 base, and 9 bases separated the two germline ends. The CDR3 consists of 12 residues. CDR3 sequence (DNA): TGCAGCGTGACGGAGGGCCAAGAGACCCAGTACTTC. This encodes CSVTEGQETQYF. The full variable domain, completed using reference TRBV29-1 and TRBJ2-5, is SAVISQKPSRDICQRGTSLTIQCQVDSQVTMMFWYRQQPGQSLTLIATANQGSEATYESGFVIDKFPISRPNLTFSTLTVSNMSPEDSSIYLCSVTEGQETQYFGPGTRLLVL.

This clonotype turned up a few times. This chain uses TRBV19 with TRBJ2-7; no firm D call. The germline CDR1 and CDR2 sequences are LNHDA and SQIVND (reference sequence). V lost 5 bases and J 0 bases, leaving 11 bases between the germline ends. The length of the CDR3 is 14 residues. The CDR3 loop is CASSERQSSYEQYF. CDR3 nucleotides: TGTGCCAGTAGTGAACGTCAGAGCTCCTACGAGCAGTACTTC.

The CDR3 reads CASSLAWDEQFF. Here the CDR3 DNA reads TGTGCCAGCAGTTTAGCTTGGGATGAGCAGTTCTTC. V is TRBV12-3 or TRBV12-4 and J is TRBJ2-1; no clear D gene. This CDR3 is 12 amino acids long. Between the trimmed V and J ends, which lost 0 bases and 8 bases, there was a span of 5 bases.

This clonotype has only a few counts. The rearrangement uses TRBV4-1 and TRBJ1-4; 7 nucleotides agree with TRBD1. The germline V gene encodes CDR1 MGHRA and CDR2 YSYEKL. The CDR3 runs to 15 residues. Trimming removed 0 bases from V and 8 bases from J; junction bases left unmatched: 6. The CDR3 is CASSQEDRVAEKLFF. The CDR3 DNA reads TGCGCCAGCAGCCAAGAAGACAGGGTCGCGGAAAAACTGTTTTTT.